These 11 T cell receptor beta chains share one sample of origin, sequenced in a study of shared clonotypes between healthy human individuals. Repertoires were generated with immunoSEQ multiplex PCR, while TCRdb's copy carries only in-frame clones and drops some. Of about 110,000 clones listed, about 66% are singletons. Sequenced material: memory CD8+ T cells sorted from blood. As to subset: CD45RO+ cells pooled with CCR7-negative TemRA cells. The source of these receptors is a woman between 25 and 40 years old in good health.

This sequence joins TRBV2 and TRBJ1-1, with a weak D call TRBD1 (5 bases). The CDR3 consists of 11 residues. The V gene's germline CDR1 is SNHLY and CDR2 FYNNEI. Trimming removed 10 bases from V and 1 base from J, with 7 bases in between. The CDR3 DNA reads TGTGCCATCACAGGGAACACTGAAGCTTTCTTT. Translated: CAITGNTEAFF.

The chain carries TRBV7-2 and TRBJ2-3, with a weak D call TRBD1 (6 bases). Germline V gene sequence: CDR1 SGHTA, CDR2 FQGNSA. The CDR3 consists of 16 residues. V lost 5 bases, J lost 2 bases, and 17 bases lay in between. The CDR3 nucleotides read TGTGCCAGCAGCAAAATACCGGGACATTCCACAGATACGCAGTATTTT. It codes for CASSKIPGHSTDTQYF.

Only one count was recorded for this clone. The rearrangement links TRBV11-1 to TRBJ2-7, with 7 bases identical to TRBD2. V was clipped by 4 bases and J by 2 bases; unmatched bases: 8. CDR3 length: 15 amino acids. From germline, CDR1 is SGHAT and CDR2 FQDESV (reference sequence). CDR3 coding DNA: TGTGCCAGCAGCTATAAGAGCGGGGTAACCTACGAGCAGTACTTC. This sequence encodes CASSYKSGVTYEQYF.

This clone turned up a few times. The CDR3 sequence: CASSERISGGYEQYF. CDR3 bases: TGTGCCAGCAGTGAAAGAATTAGCGGGGGGTACGAGCAGTACTTC. The chain employs TRBV6-1 and TRBJ2-7; 10 bases align to TRBD2. CDR3 length: 15 residues. J gave up 4 bases and V 2 bases, and 5 bases lay outside the gene matches. CDR1 is MNHNS and CDR2 is SASEGT in the germline V gene.

The J gene is TRBJ2-1, the V gene TRBV11-2; D unclear. CDR3 length: 13 residues. Germline CDR1 reads SGHAT; CDR2 reads FQNNGV. Trimming took off 5 bases at V and 14 bases at J, with 19 bases between the two ends. This CDR3 reads CASSVPREHPEFF. CDR3 in DNA: TGTGCCAGCAGCGTCCCCCGTGAGCACCCTGAGTTCTTC.

V usage is TRBV10-3 and J usage is TRBJ1-1; 11 bases align to TRBD1. This CDR3 has 15 amino acids. Germline CDR1 ENHRY, CDR2 SYGVKD. The V segment lost 6 bases and the J segment 4 bases; nucleotides outside the gene matches: 7. This CDR3 is CAISPPGTGGTEAFF. CDR3 DNA sequence: TGTGCCATCAGCCCACCCGGGACAGGGGGCACTGAAGCTTTCTTT.

This clone was counted only a few times. The chain uses TRBV6-4 and TRBJ2-2; D possibly corresponds to TRBD2 (6 bases). Germline V CDR1 and CDR2: MRHNA, SNTAGT. V lost 2 bases and J lost 7, with 8 bases in between. This CDR3 region has 13 residues. CDR3 sequence: CASSDREVGELFF. The CDR3 DNA reads TGTGCCAGCAGTGACAGGGAGGTCGGGGAGCTGTTTTTT.

This clone was seen repeatedly, ten times or more. The chain carries TRBV6-5 and TRBJ2-7; TRBD2 aligns across 9 bases. CDR1 and CDR2 from the germline V gene are MNHEY and SVGAGI. Trimming at V came to 2 bases and at J to 4 bases, leaving 3 bases not matched to a gene. This CDR3 comprises 14 residues. This CDR3 is CASSYAGGSYEQYF. The CDR3 DNA follows: TGTGCCAGCAGTTACGCGGGAGGGAGTTACGAGCAGTACTTC.

This chain links TRBV29-1 with TRBJ2-1; 9 bases fit TRBD2. J gave up 0 bases and V 4 bases, and 13 bases lay outside the gene matches. Germline lookup yields CDR1 SQVTM and CDR2 ANQGSEA. This CDR3 comprises 18 residues. CDR3 in amino acids: CSVVLRVRSGSSYNEQFF. The CDR3 nucleotides are TGCAGCGTTGTCTTAAGGGTCCGTAGCGGGAGCTCCTACAATGAGCAGTTCTTC.

V usage is TRBV14 and J usage is TRBJ2-2; D gene ambiguous. The CDR3 length is 16 residues. V gave up 4 bases and J gave up 4 bases, with 16 bases separating them. Germline V gene data show CDR1 as SGHDN and CDR2 as FVKESK. The DNA for the CDR3 is TGTGCCAGCAGCCCCGGGTTGGGCCGAGGCACCGGGGAGCTGTTTTTT. Protein product: CASSPGLGRGTGELFF.

V and J are TRBV28 and TRBJ2-7, with D perhaps matching TRBD2 (6 bases). In germline, CDR1 is MDHEN, CDR2 SYDVKM. Trimming left V 1 base short and J 1 base short, with 14 bases between. This CDR3 comprises 16 residues. In nucleotides, the CDR3 is TGTGCCAGCAGTTTATCCTGGGGGACTCTATCCTACGAGCAGTACTTC. Protein: CASSLSWGTLSYEQYF.